These 10 T cell receptor beta chains were sequenced from one sample in a study of CD4 T cells in relation to SARS-CoV-2 and coronaviruses. The method was immunoSEQ multiplex PCR; TCRdb's version includes in-frame clones alone and lacks a portion of them. The table has under 65,000 clones, 75% to 90% seen once; the top ten hold around 1.5%. The unexposed donors gave CD4+ T cells in about 2011-2019, prior to COVID-19. The sequenced sample consisted of memory CD4+ T cells from PBMCs. Receptor source: a human donor in good health.

V is TRBV18 and J is TRBJ1-2, with no clear D. CDR1 is KGHSH and CDR2 is LQKENI in the germline V gene. The CDR3 sequence is 13 residues long. Trimming took off 2 bases at V and 8 bases at J, with 12 bases between the two ends. The CDR3 sequence is CASSPDPAGGYTF. The CDR3 DNA reads as TGTGCCAGCTCACCAGATCCGGCAGGCGGCTACACCTTC.

The genes are TRBV10-3 and TRBJ1-5, with D hard to call. Germline CDR1 is ENHRY and CDR2 is SYGVKD. V was pared by 2 bases and J by 2 bases, with 13 bases between. This CDR3 contains 16 residues. CDR3 in amino acids: CAISEGEGPGNQPQHF. CDR3 sequence (DNA): TGTGCCATCAGTGAGGGGGAGGGTCCAGGCAATCAGCCCCAGCATTTT.

This clone has just a few counts. This rearrangement joins TRBV5-1 to TRBJ1-6, with TRBD1 as a possible D gene (5 bases). V lost 4 bases, J lost 7 bases, and 18 bases lay in between. This CDR3 has 16 residues. Germline CDR1 reads SGHRS; CDR2 reads YFSETQ. In nucleotides, the CDR3 is TGCGCCAGCAGCCTAAACCAGGGTTTTATGAATTCACCCCTCCACTTT. It codes for CASSLNQGFMNSPLHF.

The count of this clone is one. The chain carries TRBV28 and TRBJ2-6; 7 bases are a match to TRBD1. The ends lost 5 bases at V and 0 bases at J; junction bases unmatched: 7. The germline CDR1 and CDR2 sequences are MDHEN and SYDVKM. CDR3 length: 17 amino acids. In DNA, the CDR3 is TGTGCCAGCAGTCCGACAGGGCTTTTCTCTGGGGCCAACGTCCTGACTTTC. Protein product: CASSPTGLFSGANVLTF.

In its sample, this clone was seen once. The rearrangement joins TRBV27 to TRBJ1-1; tentatively, D is TRBD1 (6 bases). Germline V CDR1 and CDR2: MNHEY, SMNVEV (reference sequence). This CDR3 has 14 amino acids. Trimming removed 4 bases from V and 4 bases from J, with 13 bases in between. The CDR3 nucleotides read TGTGCCAGCAGTTCGACTGGGACATTCACTGAAGCTTTCTTT. It codes for CASSSTGTFTEAFF.

This clone was observed a few times. This rearrangement joins TRBV28 to TRBJ2-2; 10 bases map to TRBD2. J was trimmed by 0 bases and V by 5 bases; bases with no gene match: 3. Germline V gene data show CDR1 as MDHEN and CDR2 as SYDVKM. The CDR3 contains 16 residues. For the CDR3, the DNA is TGTGCCAGCAGTCAGCGGGGGGGGCCGAACACCGGGGAGCTGTTTTTT. This encodes CASSQRGGPNTGELFF.

This clone was counted between two and nine times. CDR3 residues: CASSTRTGGKDTEAFF. CDR3 coding DNA: TGTGCCAGCAGCACCCGGACGGGGGGCAAGGACACTGAAGCTTTCTTT. The chain has TRBV7-9 and TRBJ1-1; a possible D gene is TRBD1 (6 bases). This CDR3 is 16 amino acids long. The germline V gene encodes CDR1 SEHNR and CDR2 FQNEAQ (reference sequence). The V and J ends lost 5 bases and 3 bases respectively, with 19 bases between them. The complete variable domain, with remaining parts taken from reference TRBV7-9 and TRBJ1-1, reads DTGVSQNPRHKITKRGQNVTFRCDPISEHNRLYWYRQTLGQGPEFLTYFQNEAQLEKSRLLSDRFSAERPKGSFSTLEIQRTEQGDSAMYLCASSTRTGGKDTEAFFGQGTRLTVV.

This clone has only one observation. This chain uses TRBV5-1 with TRBJ1-4, with TRBD1 matching 7 bases. Germline V gives CDR1 SGHRS, CDR2 YFSETQ. The CDR3 loop spans 13 amino acids. V dropped 9 bases and J dropped 2; count of bases not matched to a gene: 4. Written as DNA, the CDR3 is TGCGCCACCAAACAGGGGACTAATGAAAAACTGTTTTTT. Amino acid sequence: CATKQGTNEKLFF.

The chain employs TRBV30 and TRBJ2-2, with TRBD2 matching 10 bases. Germline V CDR1 and CDR2: GTSNPN, SVGIG (reference sequence). Trimming cost V 2 bases and J 6 bases; bases outside gene matches: 6. The CDR3 runs to 15 residues. The CDR3 protein is CAWSRSGRGAGELFF. As DNA, the CDR3 is TGTGCCTGGAGTCGCAGCGGGAGGGGCGCCGGGGAGCTGTTTTTT.

The rearrangement links TRBV5-1 to TRBJ1-1, with no clear D. Trimming removed 3 bases from V and 6 bases from J, with 21 bases in between. This CDR3 comprises 16 residues. Germline CDR1 SGHRS, CDR2 YFSETQ. The CDR3 reads CASSSLRGGSGAEAFF. DNA of the CDR3: TGCGCCAGCAGCTCCCTCCGGGGAGGCTCGGGCGCTGAAGCTTTCTTT.